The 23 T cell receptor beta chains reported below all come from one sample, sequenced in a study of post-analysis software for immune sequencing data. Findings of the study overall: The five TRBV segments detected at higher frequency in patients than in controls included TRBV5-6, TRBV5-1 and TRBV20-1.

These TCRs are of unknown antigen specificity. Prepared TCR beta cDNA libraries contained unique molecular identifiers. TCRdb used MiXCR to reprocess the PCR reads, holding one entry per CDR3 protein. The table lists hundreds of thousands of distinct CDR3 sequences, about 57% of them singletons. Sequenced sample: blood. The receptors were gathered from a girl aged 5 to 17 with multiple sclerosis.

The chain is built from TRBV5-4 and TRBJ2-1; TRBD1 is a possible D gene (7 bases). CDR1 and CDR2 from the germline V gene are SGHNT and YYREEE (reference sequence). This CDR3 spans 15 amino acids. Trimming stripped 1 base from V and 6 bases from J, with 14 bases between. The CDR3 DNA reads TGTGCCAGCAGCTTGCGGAGGGGGCGAGGCAATGAGCAGTTCTTC. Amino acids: CASSLRRGRGNEQFF.

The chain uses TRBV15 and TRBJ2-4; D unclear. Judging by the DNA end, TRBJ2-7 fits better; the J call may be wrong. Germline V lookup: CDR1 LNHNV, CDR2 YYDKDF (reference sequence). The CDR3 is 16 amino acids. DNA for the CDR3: TGTGCCACCAGCAGAGAAAGGTTAGGGTCCTTTTACGAGCAGTACTTC. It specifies CATSRERLGSFYEQYF.

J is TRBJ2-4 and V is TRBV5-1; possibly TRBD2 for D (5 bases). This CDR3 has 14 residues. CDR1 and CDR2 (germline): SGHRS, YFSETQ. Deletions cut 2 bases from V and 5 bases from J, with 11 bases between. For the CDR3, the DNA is TGCGCCAGCAGCTTTGGGCAGAGGGAAAACATTCAGTACTTC. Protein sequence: CASSFGQRENIQYF.

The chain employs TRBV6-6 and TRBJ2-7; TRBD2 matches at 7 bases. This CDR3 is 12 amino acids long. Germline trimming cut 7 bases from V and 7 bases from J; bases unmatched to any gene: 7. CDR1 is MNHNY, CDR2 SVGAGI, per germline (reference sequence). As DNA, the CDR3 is TGTGCCAGCAAAACGGGAGGCAGGGAGCAGTACTTC. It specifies CASKTGGREQYF.

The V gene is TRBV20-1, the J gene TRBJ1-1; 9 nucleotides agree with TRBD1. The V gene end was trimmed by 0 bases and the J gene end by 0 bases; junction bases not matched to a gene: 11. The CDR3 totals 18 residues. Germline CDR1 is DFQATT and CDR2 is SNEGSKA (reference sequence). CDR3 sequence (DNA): TGCAGTGCTAGAGATCTGACGGGACAGGGCACCATGAACACTGAAGCTTTCTTT. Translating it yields CSARDLTGQGTMNTEAFF.

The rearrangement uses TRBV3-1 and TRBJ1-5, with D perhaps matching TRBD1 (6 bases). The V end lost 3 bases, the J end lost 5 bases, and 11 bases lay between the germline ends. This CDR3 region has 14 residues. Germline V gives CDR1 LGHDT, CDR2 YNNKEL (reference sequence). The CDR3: CASSHQGFDQPQHF. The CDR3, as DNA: TGTGCCAGCAGCCATCAGGGGTTCGATCAGCCCCAGCATTTT.

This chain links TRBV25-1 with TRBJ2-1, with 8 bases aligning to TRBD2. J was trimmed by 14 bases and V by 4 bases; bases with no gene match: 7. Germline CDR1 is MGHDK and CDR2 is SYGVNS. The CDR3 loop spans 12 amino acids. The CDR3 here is CASSGPGTSKFF. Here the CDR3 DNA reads TGTGCCAGCAGTGGCCCCGGGACTAGTAAGTTCTTC.

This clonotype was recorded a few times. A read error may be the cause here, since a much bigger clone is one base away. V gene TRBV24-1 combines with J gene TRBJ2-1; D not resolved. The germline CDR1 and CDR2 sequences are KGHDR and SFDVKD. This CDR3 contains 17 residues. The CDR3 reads CAASDPSADSAGDEQFF. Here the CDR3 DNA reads TGTGCCGCCAGTGATCCCTCCGCTGACTCAGCAGGCGATGAGCAGTTCTTC.

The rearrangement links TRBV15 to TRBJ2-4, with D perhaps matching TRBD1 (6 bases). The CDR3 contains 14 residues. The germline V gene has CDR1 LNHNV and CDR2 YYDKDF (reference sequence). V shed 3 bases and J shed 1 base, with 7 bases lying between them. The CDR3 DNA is TGTGCCACCAGCAGCGACAGGGCCAAAAACATTCAGTACTTC. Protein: CATSSDRAKNIQYF.

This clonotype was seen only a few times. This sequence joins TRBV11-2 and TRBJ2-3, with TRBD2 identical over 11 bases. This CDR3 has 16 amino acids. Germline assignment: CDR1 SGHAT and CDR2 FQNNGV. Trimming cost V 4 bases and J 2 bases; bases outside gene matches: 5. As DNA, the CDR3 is TGTGCCAGCAGCTCTCTAGCGGGGGGACTCACAGATACGCAGTATTTT. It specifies CASSSLAGGLTDTQYF. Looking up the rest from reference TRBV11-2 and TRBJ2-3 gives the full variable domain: EAGVAQSPRYKIIEKRQSVAFWCNPISGHATLYWYQQILGQGPKLLIQFQNNGVVDDSQLPKDRFSAERLKGVDSTLKIQPAKLEDSAVYLCASSSLAGGLTDTQYFGPGTRLTVL.

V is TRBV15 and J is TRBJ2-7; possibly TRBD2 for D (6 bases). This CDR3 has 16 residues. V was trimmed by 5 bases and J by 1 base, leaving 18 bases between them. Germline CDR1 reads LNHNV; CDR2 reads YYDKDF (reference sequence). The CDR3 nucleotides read TGTGCCACCAGCCTTCATTTGTGGGGGGAATCCTACGAGCAGTACTTC. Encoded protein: CATSLHLWGESYEQYF. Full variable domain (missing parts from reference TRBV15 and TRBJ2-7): DAMVIQNPRYQVTQFGKPVTLSCSQTLNHNVMYWYQQKSSQAPKLLFHYYDKDFNNEADTPDNFQSRRPNTSFCFLDIRSPGLGDTAMYLCATSLHLWGESYEQYFGPGTRLTVT.

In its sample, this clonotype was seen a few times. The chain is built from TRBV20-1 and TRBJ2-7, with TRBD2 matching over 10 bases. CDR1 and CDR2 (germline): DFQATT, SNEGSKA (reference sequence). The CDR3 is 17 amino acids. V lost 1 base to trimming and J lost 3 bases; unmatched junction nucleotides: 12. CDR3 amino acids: CSARVSTGTSVYYEQYF. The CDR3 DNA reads TGCAGTGCTAGAGTATCGACCGGGACTAGCGTCTACTACGAGCAGTACTTC.

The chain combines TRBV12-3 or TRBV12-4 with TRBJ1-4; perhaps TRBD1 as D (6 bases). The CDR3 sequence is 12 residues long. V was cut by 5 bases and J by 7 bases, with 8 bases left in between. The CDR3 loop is CASSRGSEKLFF. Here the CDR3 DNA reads TGTGCCAGCAGTAGGGGGAGTGAAAAACTGTTTTTT.

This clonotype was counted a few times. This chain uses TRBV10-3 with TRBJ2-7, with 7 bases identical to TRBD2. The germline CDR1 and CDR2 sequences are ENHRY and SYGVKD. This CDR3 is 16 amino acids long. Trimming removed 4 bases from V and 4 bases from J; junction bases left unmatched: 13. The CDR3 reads CAISVEWEGLGYEQYF. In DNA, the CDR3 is TGTGCCATCAGTGTAGAGTGGGAGGGCCTAGGGTACGAGCAGTACTTC.

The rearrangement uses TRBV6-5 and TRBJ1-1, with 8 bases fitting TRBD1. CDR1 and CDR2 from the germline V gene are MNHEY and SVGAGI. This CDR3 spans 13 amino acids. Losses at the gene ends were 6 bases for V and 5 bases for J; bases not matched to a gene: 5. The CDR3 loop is CASSPRGPTEAFF. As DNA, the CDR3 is TGTGCCAGCAGCCCCAGGGGGCCTACTGAAGCTTTCTTT.

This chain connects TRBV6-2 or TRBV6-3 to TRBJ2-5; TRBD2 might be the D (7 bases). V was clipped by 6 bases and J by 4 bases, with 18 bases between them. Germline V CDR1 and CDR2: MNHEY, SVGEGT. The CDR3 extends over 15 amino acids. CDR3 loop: CASSRLAARGETQYF. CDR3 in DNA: TGTGCCAGCAGCCGGCTAGCGGCCAGGGGAGAGACCCAGTACTTC.

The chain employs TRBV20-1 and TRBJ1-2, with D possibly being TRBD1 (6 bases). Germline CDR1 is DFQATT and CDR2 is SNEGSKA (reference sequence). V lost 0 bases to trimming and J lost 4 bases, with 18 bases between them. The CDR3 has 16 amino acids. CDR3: CSARDRAGDQRYGYTF. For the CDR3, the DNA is TGCAGTGCTAGAGACCGGGCAGGGGATCAGCGCTATGGCTACACCTTC.

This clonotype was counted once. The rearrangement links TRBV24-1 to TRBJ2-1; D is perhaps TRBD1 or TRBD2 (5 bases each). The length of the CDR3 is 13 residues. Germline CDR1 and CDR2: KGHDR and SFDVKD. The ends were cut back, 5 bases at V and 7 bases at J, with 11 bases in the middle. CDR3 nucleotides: TGTGCCACCAGTGCCTCGTGGGGGAATGAGCAGTTCTTC. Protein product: CATSASWGNEQFF.

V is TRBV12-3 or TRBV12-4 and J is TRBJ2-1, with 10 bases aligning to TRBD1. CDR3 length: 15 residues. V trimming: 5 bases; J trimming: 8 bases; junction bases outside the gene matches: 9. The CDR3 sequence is CASSPTGTGVHEQFF. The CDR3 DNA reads TGTGCCAGCAGTCCAACCGGGACAGGGGTCCATGAGCAGTTCTTC.

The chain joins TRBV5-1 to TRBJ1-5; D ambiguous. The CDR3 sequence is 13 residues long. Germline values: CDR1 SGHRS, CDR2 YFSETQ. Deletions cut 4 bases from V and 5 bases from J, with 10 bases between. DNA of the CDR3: TGCGCCAGCAGCCTAATGACCGATCAGCCCCAGCATTTT. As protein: CASSLMTDQPQHF.

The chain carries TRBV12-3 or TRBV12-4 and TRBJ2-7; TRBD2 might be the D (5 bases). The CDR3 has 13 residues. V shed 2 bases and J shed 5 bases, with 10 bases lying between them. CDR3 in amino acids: CASSLSGSDEQYF. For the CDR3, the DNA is TGTGCCAGCAGTTTATCGGGGAGCGACGAGCAGTACTTC.

The CDR3 coding sequence is TGTGCCAGCAGCTTACAGATTAATGAAAAACTGTTTTTT. Its protein product is CASSLQINEKLFF. The V and J genes are TRBV7-9 and TRBJ1-4; D is unclear. Germline V gives CDR1 SEHNR, CDR2 FQNEAQ (reference sequence). This CDR3 spans 13 amino acids. V was trimmed by 2 bases and J by 4 bases, leaving 5 bases between them.

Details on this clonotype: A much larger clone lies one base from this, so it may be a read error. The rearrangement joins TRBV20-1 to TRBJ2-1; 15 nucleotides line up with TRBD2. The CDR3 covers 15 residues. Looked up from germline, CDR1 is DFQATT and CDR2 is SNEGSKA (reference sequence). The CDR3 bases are TGCAGTGCTGTCGGACTAGCGGGAGGGCGGAATGGGCAGTTCTTC. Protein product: CSAVGLAGGRNGQFF.